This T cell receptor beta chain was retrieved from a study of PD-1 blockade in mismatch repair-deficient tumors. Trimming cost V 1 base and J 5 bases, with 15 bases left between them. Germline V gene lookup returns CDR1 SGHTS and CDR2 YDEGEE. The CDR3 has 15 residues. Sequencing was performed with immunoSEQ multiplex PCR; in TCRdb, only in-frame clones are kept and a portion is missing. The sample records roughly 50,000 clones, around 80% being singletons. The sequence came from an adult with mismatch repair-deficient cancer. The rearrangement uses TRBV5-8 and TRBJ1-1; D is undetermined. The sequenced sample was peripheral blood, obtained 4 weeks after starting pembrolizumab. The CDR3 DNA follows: TGTGCCAGCAGCTTGCAGCCGACCCCGGGGACTGAAGCTTTCTTT. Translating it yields CASSLQPTPGTEAFF. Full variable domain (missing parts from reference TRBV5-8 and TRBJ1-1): EAGVTQSPTHLIKTRGQQATLRCSPISGHTSVYWYQQALGLGLQFLLWYDEGEERNRGNFPPRFSGRQFPNYSSELNVNALELEDSALYLCASSLQPTPGTEAFFGQGTRLTVV.